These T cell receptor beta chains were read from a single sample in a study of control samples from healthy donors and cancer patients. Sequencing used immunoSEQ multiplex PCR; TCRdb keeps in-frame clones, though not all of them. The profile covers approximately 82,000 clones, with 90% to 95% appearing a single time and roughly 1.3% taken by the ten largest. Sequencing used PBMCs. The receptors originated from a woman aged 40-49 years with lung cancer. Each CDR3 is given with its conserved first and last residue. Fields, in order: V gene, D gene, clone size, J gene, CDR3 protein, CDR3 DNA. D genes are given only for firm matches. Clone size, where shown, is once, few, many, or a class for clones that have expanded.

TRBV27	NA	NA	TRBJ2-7	CASRAAREYYEQYF	TGTGCCAGCAGAGCAGCCAGGGAGTATTACGAGCAGTACTTC
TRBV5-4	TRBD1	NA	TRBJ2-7	CASSLSRDRVNEQYF	TGTGCCAGCAGCTTATCCCGGGACAGAGTCAACGAGCAGTACTTC
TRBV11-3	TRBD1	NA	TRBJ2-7	CVSSLTLWGQGDYEQYF	TGTGTCAGCAGCTTAACGCTTTGGGGGCAGGGGGACTACGAGCAGTACTTC
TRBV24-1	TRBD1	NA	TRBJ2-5	CATSDLRTGTETQYF	TGTGCCACCAGTGATTTGAGGACAGGGACGGAGACCCAGTACTTC
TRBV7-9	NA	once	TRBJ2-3	CASSPRDRSTDTQYF	TGTGCCAGCAGCCCGAGGGACCGTAGCACAGATACGCAGTATTTT
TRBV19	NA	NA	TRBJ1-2	CASSIGGGANYGYTF	TGTGCCAGTAGTATAGGGGGGGGAGCTAACTATGGCTACACCTTC
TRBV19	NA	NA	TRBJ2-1	CASSGGSPPPYNEQFF	TGTGCCAGTAGTGGGGGCAGCCCCCCTCCCTACAATGAGCAGTTCTTC
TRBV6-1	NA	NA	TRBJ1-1	CASSELWENTEAFF	TGTGCCAGCAGTGAATTGTGGGAGAACACTGAAGCTTTCTTT
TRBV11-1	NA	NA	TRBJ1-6	CASSLIEGVDSPLHF	TGTGCCAGCAGCTTAATCGAGGGAGTAGATTCACCCCTCCACTTT
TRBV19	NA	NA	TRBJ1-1	CASSTGRGHMNTEAFF	TGTGCCAGTAGTACGGGACGAGGACATATGAACACTGAAGCTTTCTTT
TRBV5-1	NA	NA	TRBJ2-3	CASSKRQFTDTQYF	TGCGCCAGCAGCAAAAGACAATTCACAGATACGCAGTATTTT
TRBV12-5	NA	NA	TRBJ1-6	CASGLTPGNRPSLHF	TGTGCTAGTGGTTTGACCCCAGGGAACCGACCTTCCCTCCACTTT
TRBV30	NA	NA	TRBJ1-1	CAWSVRGGDTEAFF	TGTGCCTGGAGTGTACGTGGGGGAGACACTGAAGCTTTCTTT
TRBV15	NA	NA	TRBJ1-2	CATSRGTGTAYGYTF	TGTGCCACCAGCAGAGGCACCGGGACGGCTTATGGCTACACCTTC
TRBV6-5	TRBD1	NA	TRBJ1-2	CAAKGQGNYGYTF	TGTGCCGCTAAGGGACAGGGGAACTATGGCTACACCTTC
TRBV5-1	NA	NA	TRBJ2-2	CASSWGDTGELFF	TGCGCCAGCAGCTGGGGAGACACCGGGGAGCTGTTTTTT